Reported below is one T cell receptor beta chain. This record comes from a study of blood T cell repertoires in COVID-19. The wider study: Both acute and convalescent COVID-19 samples were obtained from the United States, Italy and Spain.

Seattle cases were enrolled at active infection and followed longitudinally. As processed by the authors: Amplification of reference gene primers provided the estimated nucleated cell counts. The repertoire was sequenced with immunoSEQ multiplex PCR; TCRdb's copy has only in-frame clones and lacks some. That table furnishes V, J and clone size, whereas the DNA furnished D and trimming. This sample has 300,000 to 350,000 clones, with around 90% found just once. Sequencing was done on a sample of peripheral blood. This receptor was obtained from a woman in her forties with COVID-19, enrolled during active disease.

CDR3: CASSRQGREPQHF. The DNA of the CDR3 is TGTGCCAGCAGCAGACAGGGGCGGGAGCCCCAGCATTTT. The chain uses TRBV27 and TRBJ1-5, with 8 bases matching TRBD1. Germline V lookup: CDR1 MNHEY, CDR2 SMNVEV (reference sequence). J was trimmed by 8 bases and V by 6 bases; bases with no gene match: 6. This CDR3 has 13 residues.